This T cell receptor beta chain was sequenced for a study of CD8 T cells in Susac syndrome. On the study more broadly: Patients with Susac syndrome, at blood draw, were therapy-naive, on corticosteroids, or on intravenous immunoglobulin alone.

CDR1 SGHDN and CDR2 FVKESK come from the germline V gene. V lost 4 bases and J lost 1, with 10 bases in between. The CDR3 extends over 15 amino acids. Through negative isolation, CD4+ and CD8+ T cells were obtained, while TEMRA cells were enriched using FACS. With random hexamers, reverse transcription was performed on about 0.5 to 1 ug of RNA. MiXCR, run by TCRdb on the immunoSEQ multiplex PCR reads, gives a single entry per CDR3 protein. The sample shows approximately 260,000 distinct CDR3 sequences, about 96% of them seen only once. The chain is built from TRBV14 and TRBJ2-2; D gene uncertain. Sequencing was done on a sample of CD4+ T cells from PBMCs. This receptor was obtained from a human donor with Susac syndrome. The CDR3 nucleotides read TGTGCCAGCAGCCTGGAGCGTCTGAACACCGGGGAGCTGTTTTTT. It yields the protein CASSLERLNTGELFF.